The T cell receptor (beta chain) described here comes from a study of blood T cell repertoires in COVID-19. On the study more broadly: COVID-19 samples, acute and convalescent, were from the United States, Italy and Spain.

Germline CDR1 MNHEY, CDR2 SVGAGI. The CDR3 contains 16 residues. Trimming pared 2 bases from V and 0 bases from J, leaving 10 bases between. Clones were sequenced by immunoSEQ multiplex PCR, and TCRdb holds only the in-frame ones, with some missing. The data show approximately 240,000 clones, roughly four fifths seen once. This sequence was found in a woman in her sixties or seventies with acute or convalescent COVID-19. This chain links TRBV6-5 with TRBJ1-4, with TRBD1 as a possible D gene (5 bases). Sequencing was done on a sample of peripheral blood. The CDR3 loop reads CASSYKGLTTNEKLFF. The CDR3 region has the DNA TGTGCCAGCAGTTACAAGGGACTCACAACTAATGAAAAACTGTTTTTT.